The clone carrying this T cell receptor (beta chain) was seen repeatedly, ten times or more. Its antigen is not identified. TCRdb redid the calling of the 5' RACE reads with MiXCR, one entry per CDR3 protein. The sample gives around 240,000 distinct CDR3 sequences, about 7.3% of which show up once; approximately 3.6% is in the top ten. These data originate in a study of identical twins. Findings of the study overall: Memory repertoires lacked the insertion deficit that abundant cord blood beta clonotypes showed. Excess twin sharing in beta out-of-frame sequences was weaker. In monozygotic twins, models underestimated the sharing of out-of-frame TCR alpha.

Trimming removed 7 bases at V and 3 bases at J, with 10 bases between. CDR3 length: 13 amino acids. Germline V gene data show CDR1 as SNHLY and CDR2 as FYNNEI. The sample was also linked to a second study, of yellow fever vaccine responses in identical twins.

The chain couples TRBV2 to TRBJ2-1; no clear D gene. The TCR originated in a woman between 18 and 30 years old in good health. The material sequenced was memory (CD45RO+) T cells sorted from blood. Here the CDR3 reads CASIGNNYNEQFF. The DNA of the CDR3 is TGTGCCAGCATTGGAAACAACTACAATGAGCAGTTCTTC. Together with reference TRBV2 and TRBJ2-1, the CDR3 gives the full variable domain: EPEVTQTPSHQVTQMGQEVILRCVPISNHLYFYWYRQILGQKVEFLVSFYNNEISEKSEIFDDQFSVERPDGSNFTLKIRSTKLEDSAMYFCASIGNNYNEQFFGPGTRLTVL.